Listed below are T cell receptor beta chains from one sample, sequenced in a study of cytotoxic CD8 clonotypes in ibrutinib-treated CLL. Generated by immunoSEQ multiplex PCR, the TCRdb table keeps only in-frame clones and is missing some. This sample yields 100,000 to 150,000 clones, of which approximately 85% are seen a single time; roughly 1.9% belongs to the top ten. This specimen was PBMCs, taken after 24 months of ibrutinib treatment. Receptors were obtained from a human donor with chronic lymphocytic leukemia. Both conserved end residues are part of each CDR3. The D gene is left open where the match is weak. Some rows mark clone size as missing; the rest say once, few, many or name a class of expanded clone.

>TRBD2|.|TRBV10-3|TRBJ2-1
CAIGLAGVNEQFF
TGTGCCATTGGACTAGCGGGAGTCAATGAGCAGTTCTTC
>.|once|TRBV7-9|TRBJ2-5
CASSRGGTQYF
TGTGCCAGCAGCAGGGGAGGGACCCAGTACTTC
>TRBD1|.|TRBV10-3|TRBJ2-7
CAISAGQGAYYEQYF
TGTGCCATCAGTGCGGGACAGGGGGCGTATTACGAGCAGTACTTC
>TRBD1|.|TRBV18|TRBJ1-3
CASSPDRADSGNTIYF
TGTGCCAGCTCACCCGACAGGGCCGACTCTGGAAACACCATATATTTT
>.|.|TRBV28|TRBJ2-7
CASSLGAGSSYEQYF
TGTGCCAGCAGTTTAGGGGCGGGCAGCTCCTACGAGCAGTACTTC
>TRBD2|.|TRBV28|TRBJ2-3
CASSAGGGGTDTQYF
TGTGCCAGCAGCGCTGGGGGGGGAGGCACAGATACGCAGTATTTT
>.|.|TRBV7-2|TRBJ2-5
CASSLAGSETQYF
TGTGCCAGCAGCTTAGCGGGTTCGGAGACCCAGTACTTC
>.|.|TRBV5-1|TRBJ1-1
CASSDVRNTEAFF
TGCGCCAGCAGCGACGTTAGGAACACTGAAGCTTTCTTT
>.|.|TRBV27|TRBJ2-7
CASSLSDIAYEQYF
TGTGCCAGCAGTTTATCGGACATCGCCTACGAGCAGTACTTC
>.|.|TRBV5-4|TRBJ2-5
CASSLRTGTKTQYF
TGTGCCAGCAGCTTGAGGACAGGGACTAAGACCCAGTACTTC
>.|.|TRBV6-5|TRBJ1-2
CASSYSSQTRGYTF
TGTGCCAGCAGTTACTCGTCACAGACTCGGGGCTACACCTTC
>TRBD2|.|TRBV7-9|TRBJ2-3
CASSLYSGGYTDTQYF
TGTGCCAGCAGCTTGTATAGCGGGGGCTACACAGATACGCAGTATTTT
>TRBD1|.|TRBV7-9|TRBJ1-4
CASSLAGTGGHEKLFF
TGTGCCAGCAGCTTAGCGGGGACAGGAGGGCATGAAAAACTGTTTTTT
>.|once|TRBV12-5|TRBJ1-1
CASGLSLNTEAFF
TGTGCTAGTGGTTTGAGCCTGAACACTGAAGCTTTCTTT
>.|.|TRBV29-1|TRBJ2-3
CSVRAESTDTQYF
TGCAGCGTGAGAGCGGAGAGCACAGATACGCAGTATTTT
>.|few|TRBV7-2|TRBJ1-2
CASSLVWAENYGYTF
TGTGCCAGCAGCTTAGTTTGGGCCGAGAACTATGGCTACACCTTC
>TRBD2|.|TRBV28|TRBJ2-7
CASRTGTSGIKSYEQYF
TGTGCCAGCAGAACCGGGACTAGCGGAATCAAGTCCTACGAGCAGTACTTC